Listed below are T cell receptor beta chains from one sample, sequenced in a study of cytomegalovirus exposure and HLA in healthy donors. Data came from immunoSEQ multiplex PCR; TCRdb stores just in-frame clones and leaves some out. The repertoire has hundreds of thousands of clones, 75% to 90% of them found once; the top ten carry about 1%. What was sequenced was PBMCs. These TCRs come from a woman aged 18-29 years in good health and CMV-seronegative. The CDR3 runs from the conserved cysteine through the conserved F or W. A D gene is named only where the DNA matches it firmly. Size values are once, few and many counts, or a class for expanded clones, and some rows have none.

NA,TRBJ1-6,TRBV5-4,NA,TGTGCCAGCAGCCCGGGACACACTTATAATTCACCCCTCCACTTT,CASSPGHTYNSPLHF
TRBD1,TRBJ1-2,TRBV5-4,NA,TGTGCCAGCAGCTTGCCGGGAGACAGGGCGACTGGCTACACCTTC,CASSLPGDRATGYTF
NA,TRBJ1-4,TRBV19,NA,TGTGCCAGTAGTTCAGGGGCGGCGGCTAATGAAAAACTGTTTTTT,CASSSGAAANEKLFF
NA,TRBJ2-1,TRBV7-2,NA,TGTGCCAGCAGCCGCTCGACTAATGAGCAGTTCTTC,CASSRSTNEQFF
NA,TRBJ2-2,TRBV5-5,NA,TGTGCCAGCAGCTATACGGGAAACACCGGGGAGCTGTTTTTT,CASSYTGNTGELFF
NA,TRBJ2-7,TRBV7-8,NA,TGTGCCAGCAGCCCCGCCCGGGGGACTGGCTACGAGCAGTACTTC,CASSPARGTGYEQYF
TRBD1,TRBJ1-5,TRBV19,NA,TGTGCCAGTACCGACAGGGGGTTCAATCAGCCCCAGCATTTT,CASTDRGFNQPQHF
TRBD2,TRBJ2-1,TRBV5-1,NA,TGCGCCAGCAGCTTTGGCGGGGGGGCCTACAATGAGCAGTTCTTC,CASSFGGGAYNEQFF
NA,TRBJ1-2,TRBV19,NA,TGTGCCAGTAGTATTAGTAAGGGGCGTCCCCACTCTGGCTACACCTTC,CASSISKGRPHSGYTF
NA,TRBJ2-3,TRBV5-4,NA,TGTGCCAGCAGCCCGAGACTGAGAGTTGAGCAGTATTTT,CASSPRLRVEQYF
TRBD2,TRBJ2-5,TRBV5-1,NA,TGCGCCAGCAGCGTTAGCGGGTTTCAAGAGACCCAGTACTTC,CASSVSGFQETQYF
NA,TRBJ1-1,TRBV30,NA,TGTGCCTGGACCAGGACATTGAACACTGAAGCTTTCTTT,CAWTRTLNTEAFF
TRBD1,TRBJ2-7,TRBV5-1,NA,TGCGCCAGCAGCGTGGACAGGGGGGGCGAGCAGTACTTC,CASSVDRGGEQYF
NA,TRBJ2-7,TRBV6-5,NA,TGTGCCAGCAGTTACGGGCCAGGGTCCTACGAGCAGTACTTC,CASSYGPGSYEQYF
NA,TRBJ2-1,TRBV5-6,NA,TGTGCCAGCAGCTTCGATCGGGGTTATGAGCAGTTCTTC,CASSFDRGYEQFF
TRBD1,TRBJ2-1,TRBV6-1,few,TGTGCCAGCAGTGACGGGACAGGGGGCTCGAATGAGCAGTTCTTC,CASSDGTGGSNEQFF
NA,TRBJ1-1,TRBV27,NA,TGTGCCAGCAGTTTATTCCAGGGCACTGAAGCTTTCTTT,CASSLFQGTEAFF
NA,TRBJ1-5,TRBV7-9,NA,TGTGCCAGCAATCTTGGGGGGGAGGGAAGTAGCAATCAGCCCCAGCATTTT,CASNLGGEGSSNQPQHF
TRBD1,TRBJ2-7,TRBV6-1,NA,TGTGCCAGCAGTTTAGACAGGGGCTACGAGCAGTACTTC,CASSLDRGYEQYF
NA,TRBJ1-1,TRBV9,NA,TGTGCCAGCAGCGTCCCGACAGGACCCAACACTGAAGCTTTCTTT,CASSVPTGPNTEAFF
NA,TRBJ1-1,TRBV5-1,NA,TGCGCCAGCAGCTTTGCGGAGACCCCGAACACTGAAGCTTTCTTT,CASSFAETPNTEAFF
TRBD2,TRBJ2-7,TRBV19,NA,TGTGCCAGTAGCGCGAGCGGGGGATACGAGCAGTACTTC,CASSASGGYEQYF
NA,TRBJ1-1,TRBV29-1,NA,TGCAGCGTTGTTAAACGGTTGAACACTGAAGCTTTCTTT,CSVVKRLNTEAFF
TRBD1,TRBJ1-5,TRBV5-1,NA,TGCGCCAGCAGCTTGACAGGGGGACATCAGCCCCAGCATTTT,CASSLTGGHQPQHF
TRBD1,TRBJ2-7,TRBV27,NA,TGTGCCAGCAGTGCCCGGGACAGGGGGCGGTCCGAGCAGTACTTC,CASSARDRGRSEQYF
NA,TRBJ2-7,TRBV18,NA,TGTGCCAGCTCACCACCCACAGGTCCCTACGAGCAGTACTTC,CASSPPTGPYEQYF
NA,TRBJ1-2,TRBV19,NA,TGTGCCAGTATATGGAGGGTCTATGGCTACACCTTC,CASIWRVYGYTF
TRBD1,TRBJ1-2,TRBV9,NA,TGTGCCAGCAGCGCCTCGAACAGGGGGCTGAGGGTCTACACCTTC,CASSASNRGLRVYTF
NA,TRBJ1-3,TRBV7-3,NA,TGTGCCAGCAGCTTAATGACAGTTCGAAACACCATATATTTT,CASSLMTVRNTIYF
NA,TRBJ2-7,TRBV5-1,NA,TGCGCCAGCAGGAGGGAGTCGGGCTACGAGCAGTACTTC,CASRRESGYEQYF
TRBD1,TRBJ2-7,TRBV27,NA,TGTGCCAGCAGTTTAAATACAGGGGGAACCTACGAGCAGTACTTC,CASSLNTGGTYEQYF
TRBD2,TRBJ2-3,TRBV7-9,NA,TGTGCCAGCAGCTTAGGTGGCGGGGGTTTCACAGATACGCAGTATTTT,CASSLGGGGFTDTQYF
NA,TRBJ2-7,TRBV5-1,NA,TGCGCCAGCAGCTTACCTCTCCCGCAGGGCAGGCACGAGCAGTACTTC,CASSLPLPQGRHEQYF
NA,TRBJ1-2,TRBV10-3,NA,TGTGCCATCAGTGAAGGGGACTATGTCTACACCTTC,CAISEGDYVYTF
TRBD1,TRBJ2-7,TRBV4-3,NA,TGCGCCAGCAGTCAAGAAGGTGGACAGGGAAGAGAGCAGTACTTC,CASSQEGGQGREQYF
TRBD1,TRBJ2-2,TRBV29-1,NA,TGCAGCGGGACAGGCGGTACATCGAACACCGGGGAGCTGTTTTTT,CSGTGGTSNTGELFF
NA,TRBJ1-3,TRBV7-9,NA,TGTGCCAGCAGCTTAACTAGCTCTGGAAACACCATATATTTT,CASSLTSSGNTIYF
NA,TRBJ2-7,TRBV10-3,NA,TGTGCCATCAGTGAGGGCGGCAGGGTTGGCGAGCAGTACTTC,CAISEGGRVGEQYF